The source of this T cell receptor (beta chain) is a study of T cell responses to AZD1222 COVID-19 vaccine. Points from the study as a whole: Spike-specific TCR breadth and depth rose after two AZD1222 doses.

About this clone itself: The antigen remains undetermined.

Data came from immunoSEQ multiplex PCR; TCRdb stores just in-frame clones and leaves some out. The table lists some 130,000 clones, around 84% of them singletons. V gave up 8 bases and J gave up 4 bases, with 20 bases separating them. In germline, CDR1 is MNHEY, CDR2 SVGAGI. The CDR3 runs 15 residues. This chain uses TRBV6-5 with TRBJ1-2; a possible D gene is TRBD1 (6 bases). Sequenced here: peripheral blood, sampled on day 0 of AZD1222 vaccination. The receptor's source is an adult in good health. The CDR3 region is CASGKLDSSSYGYTF. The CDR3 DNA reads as TGTGCCAGCGGGAAGCTGGACAGCTCTTCCTATGGCTACACCTTC.